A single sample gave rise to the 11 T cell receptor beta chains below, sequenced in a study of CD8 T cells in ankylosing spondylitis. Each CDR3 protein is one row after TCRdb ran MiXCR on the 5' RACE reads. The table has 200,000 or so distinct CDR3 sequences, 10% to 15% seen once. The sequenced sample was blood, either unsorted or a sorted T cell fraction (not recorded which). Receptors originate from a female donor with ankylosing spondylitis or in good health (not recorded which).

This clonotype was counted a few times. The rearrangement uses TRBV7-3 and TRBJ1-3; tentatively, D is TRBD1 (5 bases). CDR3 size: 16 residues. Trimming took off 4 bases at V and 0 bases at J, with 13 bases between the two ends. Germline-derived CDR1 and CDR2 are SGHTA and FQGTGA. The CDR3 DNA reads TGTGCCAGCAGCTCCGACAGTGCGAGCTCTGGAAACACCATATATTTT. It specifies CASSSDSASSGNTIYF.

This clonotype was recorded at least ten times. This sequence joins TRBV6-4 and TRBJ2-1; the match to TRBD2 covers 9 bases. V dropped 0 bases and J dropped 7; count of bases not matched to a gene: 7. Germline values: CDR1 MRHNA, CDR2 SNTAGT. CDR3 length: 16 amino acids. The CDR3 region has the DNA TGTGCCAGCAGTGACTCAATACTAGCGGGTGAGAATGAGCAGTTCTTC. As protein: CASSDSILAGENEQFF.

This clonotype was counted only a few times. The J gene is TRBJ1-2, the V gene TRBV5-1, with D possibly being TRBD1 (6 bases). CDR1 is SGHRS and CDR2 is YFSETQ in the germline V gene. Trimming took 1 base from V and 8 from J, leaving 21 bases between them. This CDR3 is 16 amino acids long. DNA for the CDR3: TGCGCCAGCAGCTTGCCAGGCTCCGGACAGCCGCACGGCTACACCTTC. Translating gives CASSLPGSGQPHGYTF.

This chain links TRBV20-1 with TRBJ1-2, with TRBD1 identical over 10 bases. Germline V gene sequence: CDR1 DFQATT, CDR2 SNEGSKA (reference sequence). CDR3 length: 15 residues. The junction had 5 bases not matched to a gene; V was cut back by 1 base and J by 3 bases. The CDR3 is CSARVETGGDYGYTF. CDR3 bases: TGCAGTGCTAGAGTCGAGACAGGGGGCGACTATGGCTACACCTTC.

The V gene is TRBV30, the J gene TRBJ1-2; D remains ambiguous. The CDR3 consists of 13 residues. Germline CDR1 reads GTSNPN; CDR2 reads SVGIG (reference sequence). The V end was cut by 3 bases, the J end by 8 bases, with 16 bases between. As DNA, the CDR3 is TGTGCCTGGAGGAGGGAGGTCGTTCTGGGCTACACCTTC. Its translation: CAWRREVVLGYTF.

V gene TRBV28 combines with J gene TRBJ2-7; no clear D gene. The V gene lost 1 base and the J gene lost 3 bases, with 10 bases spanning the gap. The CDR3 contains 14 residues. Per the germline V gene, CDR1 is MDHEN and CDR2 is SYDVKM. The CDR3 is CASSLSMVRYEQYF. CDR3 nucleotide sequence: TGTGCCAGCAGTTTATCGATGGTGCGCTACGAGCAGTACTTC.

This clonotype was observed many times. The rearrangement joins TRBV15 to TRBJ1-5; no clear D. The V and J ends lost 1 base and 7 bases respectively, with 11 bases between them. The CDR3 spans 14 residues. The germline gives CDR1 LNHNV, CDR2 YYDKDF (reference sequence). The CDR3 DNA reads TGTGCCACCAGCAGAGCGCCGGCTGGACAGCCCCAGCATTTT. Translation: CATSRAPAGQPQHF.

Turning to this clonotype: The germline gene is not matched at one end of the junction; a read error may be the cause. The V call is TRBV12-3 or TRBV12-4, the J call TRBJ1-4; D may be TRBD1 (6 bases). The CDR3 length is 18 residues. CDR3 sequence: CAISFEQGLGGLGEKLFF. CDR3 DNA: TGTGCCATCAGTTTTGAGCAGGGGTTAGGTGGGTTAGGTGAAAAACTGTTTTTT.

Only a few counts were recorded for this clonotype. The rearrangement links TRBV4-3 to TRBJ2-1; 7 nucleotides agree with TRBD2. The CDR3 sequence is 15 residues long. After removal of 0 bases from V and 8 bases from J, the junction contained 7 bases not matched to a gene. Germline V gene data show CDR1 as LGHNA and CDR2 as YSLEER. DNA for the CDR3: TGCGCCAGCAGCCAAGATGGGGGAGGGTACGATGAGCAGTTCTTC. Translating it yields CASSQDGGGYDEQFF.

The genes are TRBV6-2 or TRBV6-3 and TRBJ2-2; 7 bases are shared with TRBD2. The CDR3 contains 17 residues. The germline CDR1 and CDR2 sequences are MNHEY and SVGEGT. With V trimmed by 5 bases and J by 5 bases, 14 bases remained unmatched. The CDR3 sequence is CASSPRKVGGPTGELFF. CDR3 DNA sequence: TGTGCCAGCAGTCCGCGTAAAGTGGGAGGGCCAACCGGGGAGCTGTTTTTT.

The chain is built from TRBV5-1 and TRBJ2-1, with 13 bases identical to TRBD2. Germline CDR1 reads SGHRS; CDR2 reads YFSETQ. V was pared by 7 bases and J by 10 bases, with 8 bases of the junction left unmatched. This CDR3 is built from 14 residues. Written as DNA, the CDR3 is TGCGCCAGCTCCGGACTAGCGGGAGTCCGAGAGCAGTTCTTC. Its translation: CASSGLAGVREQFF.